This TCR beta chain was found in a study of beta chain features in type 1 diabetes. To note about this clone: As yet, its antigen is unknown.

Stem cell-like memory, regulatory, central memory and naive CD4+ cells were sorted via CD45RO/CCR7/CD25/CD127/CD95/CD27. Populations obtained by sorting all exceeded 95% purity. The V segment lost 2 bases and the J segment 2 bases; nucleotides outside the gene matches: 4. Germline values: CDR1 LGHNA, CDR2 YNFKEQ. The CDR3 is 15 residues long. The authors reverse transcribed all of the isolated RNA, so sequencing captured expressed TCRB transcripts. Regulatory, naive and central memory T cell samples averaged approximately 3.3 million reads. TCRdb's copy holds only in-frame clones and misses some; the assay was immunoSEQ multiplex PCR. The table includes 500,000 to 800,000 clones, 9.5% to 15% detected once. Study-wide results and caveats: TCRB CDR3 length was moderately but significantly reduced in all four CD4+ subsets of Type 1 diabetes patients.

The TCR was taken from a man in his thirties or forties with type 1 diabetes. The sample taken for sequencing was naive CD4+ T cells from blood. The chain links TRBV4-2 to TRBJ2-3; 7 nucleotides match TRBD1. CDR3 in amino acids: CASSQKGQITDTQYF. CDR3 DNA: TGTGCCAGCAGCCAAAAGGGACAGATCACAGATACGCAGTATTTT.